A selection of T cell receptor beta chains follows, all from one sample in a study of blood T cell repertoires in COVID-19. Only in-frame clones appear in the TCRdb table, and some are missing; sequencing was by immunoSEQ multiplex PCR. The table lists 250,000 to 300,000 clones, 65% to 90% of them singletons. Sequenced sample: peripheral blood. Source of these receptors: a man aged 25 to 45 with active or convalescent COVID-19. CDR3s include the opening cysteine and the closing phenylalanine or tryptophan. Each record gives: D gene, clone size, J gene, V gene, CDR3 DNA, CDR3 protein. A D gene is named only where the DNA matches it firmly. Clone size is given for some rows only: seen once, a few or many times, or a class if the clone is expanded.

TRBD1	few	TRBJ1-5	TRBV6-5	TGTGCCAGCAGTCCCGACAGGGGGAGTAATCAGCCCCAGCATTTT	CASSPDRGSNQPQHF
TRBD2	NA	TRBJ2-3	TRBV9	TGTGCCAGCAGCGTAGGCCGGCGGGGGGGAAGACCTCCGAGCACAGATACGCAGTATTTT	CASSVGRRGGRPPSTDTQYF
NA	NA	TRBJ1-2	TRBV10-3	TGTGCCATCAGTTGGGACGCAGGGGACGGCTACACCTTC	CAISWDAGDGYTF
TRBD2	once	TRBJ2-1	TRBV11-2	TGTGCCAGCAGCTTAGATCCACGACTAGCGGGGGGTGAGCAGTTCTTC	CASSLDPRLAGGEQFF
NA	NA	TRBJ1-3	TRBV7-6	TGTGCCAGCACATCTGGGACAACTGGAAACACCATATATTTT	CASTSGTTGNTIYF
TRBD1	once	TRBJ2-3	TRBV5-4	TGTGCCAGCAGCTGGGAGCCCGGGACAGACACAGATACGCAGTATTTT	CASSWEPGTDTDTQYF
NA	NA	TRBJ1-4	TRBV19	TGTGCCAGTAGTAAACGACTCGGACAGTCTAATGAAAAACTGTTTTTT	CASSKRLGQSNEKLFF
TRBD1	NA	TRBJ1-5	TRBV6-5	TGTGCCAGCTTCCGGGACAGGGGAGGGGGGCAGCCCCAGCATTTT	CASFRDRGGGQPQHF
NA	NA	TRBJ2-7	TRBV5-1	TGCGCCAGCACCCCGACAGCATCCTACGAGCAGTACTTC	CASTPTASYEQYF
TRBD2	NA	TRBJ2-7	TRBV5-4	TGTGCCAGCAGGGGGGACTACCCTGGCGAGCAGTACTTC	CASRGDYPGEQYF
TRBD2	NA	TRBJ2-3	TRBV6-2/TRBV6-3	TGTGCCAGCAGCTATATCGCCGGACTAGCGGGGGTCTTCAGTCCAGATACGCAGTATTTT	CASSYIAGLAGVFSPDTQYF
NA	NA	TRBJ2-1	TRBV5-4	TGTGCCAGCAGCTCCGGGCGGGGAGAGTTCTTC	CASSSGRGEFF
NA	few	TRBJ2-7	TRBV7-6	TGTGCCAGCAGCACAGGAACGATTTACGAGCAGTACTTC	CASSTGTIYEQYF
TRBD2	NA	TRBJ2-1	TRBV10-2	TGCGCCAGCACGACTAGCGGGGCTTCCTACAATGAGCAGTTCTTC	CASTTSGASYNEQFF
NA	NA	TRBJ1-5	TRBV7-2	TGTGCCAGCAGCTTAGATCGAGACAGCCATCAGCCCCAGCATTTT	CASSLDRDSHQPQHF
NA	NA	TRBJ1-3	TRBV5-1	TGCGCCAGCAGCCATGGACAGACTGGAAACACCATATATTTT	CASSHGQTGNTIYF
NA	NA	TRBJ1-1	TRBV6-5	TGTGCCAGCATCACCGGGAACCGGGCTGAAGCTTTCTTT	CASITGNRAEAFF
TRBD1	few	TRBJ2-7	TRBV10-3	TGTGCCATCAGCCAGGGACAGGGCGGCTACGAGCAGTACTTC	CAISQGQGGYEQYF
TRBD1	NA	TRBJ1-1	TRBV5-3	TGTGCCAGAAGCTTGGTCAGGACAGGAAGGAGGGCTTTCTTT	CARSLVRTGRRAFF
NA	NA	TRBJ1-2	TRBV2	TGTGCCAGCAGTGTGGGTCAGGGGCACTATGGCTACACCTTC	CASSVGQGHYGYTF
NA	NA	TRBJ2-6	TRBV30	TGTGCCTGGACATTTGGTCCACTTTCTGGGGCCAACGTCCTGACTTTC	CAWTFGPLSGANVLTF
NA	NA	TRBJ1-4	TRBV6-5	TGTGCCAGCAAGATCAGGGGTGGGAGTGAAAAACTGTTTTTT	CASKIRGGSEKLFF
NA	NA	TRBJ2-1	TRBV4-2	TGTGCCAGCAGCCAAGAAGGTTCACTAAACAATGAGCAGTTCTTC	CASSQEGSLNNEQFF
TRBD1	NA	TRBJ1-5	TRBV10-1	TGCACCGCTCCCCACAGGGGTGGTAATCAGCCCCAGCATTTT	CTAPHRGGNQPQHF
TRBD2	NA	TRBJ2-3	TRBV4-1	TGCGCCAGCAGCCAAGACAGCCGATGGGCGGGGGGCAACCCAGATACGCAGTATTTT	CASSQDSRWAGGNPDTQYF
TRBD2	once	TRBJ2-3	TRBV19	TGTGCCAGTAAAAAGGGACGAGGACTAGCCAGCACAGATACGCAGTATTTT	CASKKGRGLASTDTQYF
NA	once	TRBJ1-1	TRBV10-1	TGCGCCAGCAGTGAGTCGAGCATAGGAGGCACTGAAGCTTTCTTT	CASSESSIGGTEAFF
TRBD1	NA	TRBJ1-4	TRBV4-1	TGCGCCAGCAGCCTGGGACAGGGTAGAGCAAAACTGTTTTTT	CASSLGQGRAKLFF
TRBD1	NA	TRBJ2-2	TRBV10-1	TGCGCCAGCAGTGAGAGGGGACAGGGGAACACCGGGGAGCTGTTTTTT	CASSERGQGNTGELFF
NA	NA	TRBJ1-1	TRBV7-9	TGTGCCAGTCTTCTCACAGCAGCCACTGAAGCTTTCTTT	CASLLTAATEAFF
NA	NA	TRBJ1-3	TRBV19	TGTGCCAGTAGTCCCGGGTTCTCTGGAAACACCATATATTTT	CASSPGFSGNTIYF
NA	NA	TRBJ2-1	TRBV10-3	TGTGCCATCAGTATCGCCACAGGCTACAATGAGCAGTTCTTC	CAISIATGYNEQFF
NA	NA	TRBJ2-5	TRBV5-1	TGCGCCAGCAGCCACCGGGACTTAGGGGAGACCCAGTACTTC	CASSHRDLGETQYF
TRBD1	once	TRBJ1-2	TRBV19	TGTGCCAGTAGTATCTTAGGACAGGGGGAGAACTATGGCTACACCTTC	CASSILGQGENYGYTF
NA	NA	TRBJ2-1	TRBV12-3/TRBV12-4	TGTGCCAGCAGTTTCACCTCCCAGGCTGAGCAGTTCTTC	CASSFTSQAEQFF
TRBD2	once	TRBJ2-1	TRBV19	TGTGCCAGTAGAGAAGGACTAGCAGTTCGGTCCCAGTTCTTC	CASREGLAVRSQFF
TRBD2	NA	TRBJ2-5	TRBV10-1	TGCGCCAGCAGTGAAGGAACCCAGCGGGGGGTCCAAGAGACCCAGTACTTC	CASSEGTQRGVQETQYF
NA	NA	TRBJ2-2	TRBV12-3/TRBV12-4	TGTGCCAGCAGTTTAAGAGGCGGGGAGCTGTTTTTT	CASSLRGGELFF
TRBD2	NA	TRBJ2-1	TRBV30	TGTGCCTGGAGGGTGGGGGTAGCGGGCTACAATGAGCAGTTCTTC	CAWRVGVAGYNEQFF
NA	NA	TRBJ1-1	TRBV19	TGTGCCAGTAGTATGGCGGGGGCCGGGAACACTGAAGCTTTCTTT	CASSMAGAGNTEAFF
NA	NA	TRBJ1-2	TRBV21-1	TGTGCCAGCAGCCCACTCGGCGGGCAGGGGTTTATCAACTATGGCTACACCTTC	CASSPLGGQGFINYGYTF
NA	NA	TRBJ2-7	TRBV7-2	TGTGCCAGCAGCCTATCGGCGGGATTCTACGAGCAGTACTTC	CASSLSAGFYEQYF
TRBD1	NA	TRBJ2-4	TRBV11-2	TGTGCCAGCAGAGGACAGGGGGCTTCGGGCAAAAACATTCAGTACTTC	CASRGQGASGKNIQYF